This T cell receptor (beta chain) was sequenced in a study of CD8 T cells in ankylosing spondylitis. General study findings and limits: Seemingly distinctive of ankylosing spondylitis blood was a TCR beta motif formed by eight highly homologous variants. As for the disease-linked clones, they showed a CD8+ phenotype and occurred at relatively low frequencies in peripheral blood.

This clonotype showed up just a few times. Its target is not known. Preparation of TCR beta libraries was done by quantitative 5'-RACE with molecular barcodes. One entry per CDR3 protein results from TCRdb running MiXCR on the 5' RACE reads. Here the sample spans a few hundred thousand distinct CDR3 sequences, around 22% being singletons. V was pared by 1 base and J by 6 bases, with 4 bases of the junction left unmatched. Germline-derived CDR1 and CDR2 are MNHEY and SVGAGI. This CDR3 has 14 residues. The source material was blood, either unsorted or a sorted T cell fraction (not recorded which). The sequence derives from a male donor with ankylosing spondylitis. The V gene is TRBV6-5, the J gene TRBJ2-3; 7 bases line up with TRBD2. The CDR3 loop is CASSYFREGDTQYF. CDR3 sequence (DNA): TGTGCCAGCAGTTACTTTAGGGAGGGGGATACGCAGTATTTT.